The clone carrying this TCR beta chain was recorded many times. Its antigen is as yet unknown. This record comes from a study of CD8 T cells in ankylosing spondylitis. Study outcomes and limitations: Seemingly characteristic of ankylosing spondylitis blood was a TCR beta motif consisting of several highly homologous variants.

TCRdb analysed the 5' RACE reads with MiXCR anew, one entry per CDR3 protein. The sample has some 140,000 distinct CDR3 sequences; more than 5.5% are singletons. What was sequenced was blood, either unsorted or a sorted T cell fraction (not recorded which). This sequence was found in a female donor with ankylosing spondylitis or in good health (not recorded which).

Here the CDR3 DNA reads TGTGCCAGCAGCTTAAGCGGACAGGGGTACCCAGATACGCAGTATTTT. Amino acid sequence: CASSLSGQGYPDTQYF. The V and J genes are TRBV7-2 and TRBJ2-3; 9 nucleotides agree with TRBD1. Trimming cost V 2 bases and J 4 bases; bases outside gene matches: 7. This CDR3 spans 16 amino acids. The germline CDR1 and CDR2 sequences are SGHTA and FQGNSA.